A selection of T cell receptor beta chains follows, all from one sample in a study of blood T cell repertoires in COVID-19. Sequencing was performed with immunoSEQ multiplex PCR; in TCRdb, only in-frame clones are kept and a portion is missing. The data show 150,000 to 200,000 clones, with around 84% seen just once and more than 14% held by the top ten. Sample: peripheral blood. The receptors were sampled from a woman in her 70s with COVID-19, enrolled during active disease. CDR3s include the opening cysteine and the closing phenylalanine or tryptophan. The D gene is left open where the match is weak. Some rows have no size entry. The others give once, few or many, or a class for an expanded clone.

clone size	CDR3 length	D gene	V gene	J gene	CDR3 DNA	CDR3 protein
-	15	TRBD2	TRBV6-2/TRBV6-3	TRBJ2-3	TGTGCCAGCAGTCGCACGACTAGCGGCACAGATACGCAGTATTTT	CASSRTTSGTDTQYF
-	14	TRBD2	TRBV29-1	TRBJ2-3	TGCAGCGTCCGAGCGGGGGGAGGCACAGATACGCAGTATTTT	CSVRAGGGTDTQYF
-	13	-	TRBV2	TRBJ1-6	TGTGCCAGCACCGGACAGAATAATTCACCCCTCCACTTT	CASTGQNNSPLHF
-	15	TRBD2	TRBV9	TRBJ2-2	TGTGCCAGCAGCGCGGGAGGCTCGAACACCGGGGAGCTGTTTTTT	CASSAGGSNTGELFF
once	15	-	TRBV9	TRBJ2-3	TGTGCCAGCAGCGTAGTGGGGAGTAGCACAGATACGCAGTATTTT	CASSVVGSSTDTQYF
-	14	-	TRBV19	TRBJ1-4	TGTGCCAGTAGATTCGGGAGCACTAATGAAAAACTGTTTTTT	CASRFGSTNEKLFF
-	14	-	TRBV5-4	TRBJ1-1	TGTGCCAGCAGCATTCCGGGACAGAACACTGAAGCTTTCTTT	CASSIPGQNTEAFF
once	16	TRBD2	TRBV18	TRBJ2-1	TGTGCCAGCTCACCCAGGACTAGCGGGGTCAGCAATGAGCAGTTCTTC	CASSPRTSGVSNEQFF
many	14	-	TRBV11-2	TRBJ1-1	TGTGCCAGCAGCAGACAGAGCCTTAGCACTGAAGCTTTCTTT	CASSRQSLSTEAFF
-	17	TRBD1	TRBV7-9	TRBJ2-5	TGTGCCAGCAGCTCCCCGCTCGGACAGGGGGCTTTAGAGACCCAGTACTTC	CASSSPLGQGALETQYF
-	15	-	TRBV27	TRBJ2-1	TGTGCCAGCAGTTTAACACCTTCGAGCGGCAATGAGCAGTTCTTC	CASSLTPSSGNEQFF
-	15	-	TRBV15	TRBJ1-2	TGTGCCACCAGCAGAGCCGCGGGGGGGCATCGTGGCTACACCTTC	CATSRAAGGHRGYTF
-	15	TRBD2	TRBV9	TRBJ2-3	TGTGCCAGCAGCGTCCGGGGGGGTGGCACAGATACGCAGTATTTT	CASSVRGGGTDTQYF
once	13	-	TRBV18	TRBJ1-4	TGTGCCAGCTCTGCCGGGACTGCTGAAAAACTGTTTTTT	CASSAGTAEKLFF
once	15	-	TRBV6-6	TRBJ1-4	TGTGCCAGCAGTTATCCCGACAGACATAATGAAAAACTGTTTTTT	CASSYPDRHNEKLFF
-	14	TRBD1	TRBV4-2	TRBJ1-1	TGTGCCAGCAGCCAACCCAACAGGGGCACTGAAGCTTTCTTT	CASSQPNRGTEAFF
few	16	TRBD2	TRBV2	TRBJ2-3	TGTGCCAGCAGCGATATAATTAGCGGGAGTCCAGATACGCAGTATTTT	CASSDIISGSPDTQYF
once	12	-	TRBV6-5	TRBJ1-1	TGTGCCAGCAGTTCAGGGAACACTGAAGCTTTCTTT	CASSSGNTEAFF
-	15	TRBD1	TRBV30	TRBJ2-1	TGTGCCTGGAGCCGCGACAGGGTGGGACACAATGAGCAGTTCTTC	CAWSRDRVGHNEQFF
-	13	-	TRBV30	TRBJ2-2	TGTGCCTGGAGGGGAGAAAACACCGGGGAGCTGTTTTTT	CAWRGENTGELFF
-	15	TRBD1	TRBV18	TRBJ2-1	TGTGCCAGCTCACCTGGACAGGGAGCCTACAATGAGCAGTTCTTC	CASSPGQGAYNEQFF
-	14	-	TRBV19	TRBJ1-5	TGTGCCAGTAGTATCAGCGCCCCCGCGTTGCCCCAGCATTTT	CASSISAPALPQHF
once	12	TRBD1	TRBV28	TRBJ1-1	TGTGCCAGCAGTCTGCCGACAGGGCCGGCTTTCTTT	CASSLPTGPAFF
few	13	TRBD1	TRBV5-4	TRBJ1-1	TGTGCCAGCAGCTCAGTTAAACAGGGGGAAGCTTTCTTT	CASSSVKQGEAFF
-	16	-	TRBV6-6	TRBJ2-7	TGTGCCAGCAGTTACTCTGCGGGTACCCGGGGCTACGAGCAGTACTTC	CASSYSAGTRGYEQYF
few	11	-	TRBV30	TRBJ2-5	TGTGCCTGGAGTGCCCGAGAGACCCAGTACTTC	CAWSARETQYF
-	13	-	TRBV19	TRBJ1-4	TGTGCCAGTAGGGCAGGATCCAATGAAAAACTGTTTTTT	CASRAGSNEKLFF
-	16	TRBD2	TRBV11-2	TRBJ2-2	TGTGCCAGCAGCCCTATAGCGGGGCGGGACACCGGGGAGCTGTTTTTT	CASSPIAGRDTGELFF
-	13	-	TRBV19	TRBJ1-1	TGTGCCAGTAGTATTCAACAGGGAGTCAAAGCTTTCTTT	CASSIQQGVKAFF
-	13	-	TRBV25-1	TRBJ1-2	TGTGCCAGCAGTGAACGGAGGTACTATGGCTACACCTTC	CASSERRYYGYTF
-	18	-	TRBV5-5	TRBJ1-4	TGTGCCAGCAGCTTGTCTCGAGGGGGAAGTCCAACTAATGAAAAACTGTTTTTT	CASSLSRGGSPTNEKLFF
-	14	TRBD1	TRBV7-2	TRBJ1-1	TGTGCCAGCAGCCATCGGGACAGGAACACTGAAGCTTTCTTT	CASSHRDRNTEAFF
few	15	TRBD1	TRBV9	TRBJ1-1	TGTGCCAGCAGCGAAAGAGACAGGGGAGGGGATGAAGCTTTCTTT	CASSERDRGGDEAFF
-	15	-	TRBV6-1	TRBJ1-1	TGTGCCAGCAGTGAAAGGGTGGAGGGTGTCACTGAAGCTTTCTTT	CASSERVEGVTEAFF
-	13	-	TRBV28	TRBJ1-4	TGTGCCAGCAGCTCGGGGAAGTGGGGAAAACTGTTTTTT	CASSSGKWGKLFF
-	13	-	TRBV6-6	TRBJ2-7	TGTGCCAGCAGTTCAGGGTTCCTTTACGAGCAGTACTTC	CASSSGFLYEQYF
-	16	TRBD1	TRBV25-1	TRBJ2-2	TGTGCCAGCGGGGACAGGCTACTTGCGAACACCGGGGAGCTGTTTTTT	CASGDRLLANTGELFF
-	17	-	TRBV1	TRBJ1-5	TGCACCAGCAGCCAAGGTATTATGGCAGGAAGGAATCAGCCCCAGCATTTT	CTSSQGIMAGRNQPQHF
-	16	-	TRBV5-5	TRBJ1-4	TGTGCCAGCAGCTTGCTGAGGGTTAGGGGGAATGAAAAACTGTTTTTT	CASSLLRVRGNEKLFF
-	14	TRBD1	TRBV2	TRBJ2-1	TGTGCCAGCAGTGGGACAGGGGGAAACAATGAGCAGTTCTTC	CASSGTGGNNEQFF
few	17	TRBD1	TRBV27	TRBJ1-6	TGTGCCAGCAGTCTTAGGGTGCTGACAGGGGCGGAATCACCCCTCCACTTT	CASSLRVLTGAESPLHF
-	16	TRBD2	TRBV24-1	TRBJ2-5	TGTGCCACCAGTGATAGGTCGGGAGGGCCCACGGAGACCCAGTACTTC	CATSDRSGGPTETQYF
few	15	-	TRBV30	TRBJ2-2	TGTGCCTGGAGTGACGAGGGTATGAACACCGGGGAGCTGTTTTTT	CAWSDEGMNTGELFF
-	15	TRBD1	TRBV25-1	TRBJ1-2	TGTGCCAGCAGTGGAGAAGAGACAGGGTGGTATGGCTACACCTTC	CASSGEETGWYGYTF
-	14	TRBD1	TRBV19	TRBJ2-7	TGTGCCAGTAGTATCCTCCGGGACAGCGACGAGCAGTACTTC	CASSILRDSDEQYF
-	15	TRBD1	TRBV5-4	TRBJ2-1	TGTGCCAGCAGCTCCGGACAGGGTGATTACAATGAGCAGTTCTTC	CASSSGQGDYNEQFF
-	13	-	TRBV5-5	TRBJ2-4	TGTGCCAGCAGCTTGGTTCTAGGGGACATTCAGTACTTC	CASSLVLGDIQYF
-	16	TRBD2	TRBV5-4	TRBJ2-7	TGTGCCAGCAGCTTTGGCACTAGCGGGGTCTCCTACGAGCAGTACTTC	CASSFGTSGVSYEQYF
few	14	-	TRBV5-6	TRBJ1-1	TGTGCCAGCAGCTTGTCACGGTATAAAACTGAAGCTTTCTTT	CASSLSRYKTEAFF
-	14	-	TRBV19	TRBJ2-2	TGTGCCAGTAGTATGAGTCTAGCCCCCGGGGAGCTGTTTTTT	CASSMSLAPGELFF
-	14	TRBD2	TRBV6-5	TRBJ2-3	TGTGCCAGCAGTTATGGGGGAGGGACAGATACGCAGTATTTT	CASSYGGGTDTQYF